This T cell receptor (beta chain) was sequenced during a study of identical twins (dated by TCRdb to the mid-2010s). Background for the entire study: To test whether fetal clonotypes persist, this study deep-sequenced TCR alpha and beta repertoires from monozygotic twins, from unrelated adults of various ages, and from cord blood. Replicate twin experiments were performed at different times using different library preparation protocols to rule out contamination.

Study-level results and caveats: The excess sharing between twins in beta out-of-frame sequences was weaker because fewer shared sequences reduced the signal-to-noise ratio. Out-of-frame TCR alpha sequences shared between twins showed an excess of low generation-probability sequences compared with coincidental sharing between unrelated individuals. Because the same donors could not be followed over many years, conclusions were based on cross-sectional statistical analysis. Abundant cord blood beta clonotypes had fewer insertions, young adult naive repertoires showed a similar but weaker trend, and memory repertoires showed no such trend. Zero-insertion analyses could be partly confounded by invariant T cells such as MAIT and iNKT, though diverse VJ usage argued against such confounding for most clonotypes. In monozygotic twins, recombination models systematically underestimated out-of-frame TCR alpha sharing, but the models matched the sharing seen between unrelated individuals.

Preparation of the library involved 5' RACE. TCRdb records Illumina HiSeq 2000 as the sequencer. A universal primer binding site was added through template switching, and the final cDNA carried a unique molecular identifier so that TCR cDNA molecules could be counted accurately. Specific primers in the conserved constant-segment region were used to synthesize first-strand cDNA for TCR alpha and beta chains. Each cDNA library was double barcoded, with a SMART-Mk sample barcode plus Illumina barcodes, to control for contamination. TruSeq adapter sequences, together with Illumina sample barcodes, were added in two successive PCR steps. The TCR alpha and beta cDNA libraries were sequenced on the Illumina HiSeq platform using custom primers. On the study's bioinformatics: MiGEC processed the raw reads to extract unique molecular identifiers, while MiXCR was used to determine the CDR3 positions. Recombination models were inferred per individual with the repgenHMM and IGoR tools using an EM algorithm. The tcR package in R was used for shared clonotype analysis, with sharing normalized by the product of cloneset sizes. To study raw recombination without the effects of thymic and clonal selection, out-of-frame nonproductive sequences were analyzed. TCRdb reran the public reads through fastp at Q25 and MiXCR, keeping productive beta chains. Identical CDR3 protein sequences are pooled into one entry, listed with their most common genes and DNA. TCRdb, not the original authors, processed these V and J calls. This sample is represented by approximately 220,000 distinct CDR3 sequences; about a tenth of them were singletons. The top ten hold 4% to 6% of the sample.

Every donor was a healthy Caucasian. Using Miltenyi CD45RO+ enrichment and human naive T-cell isolation kits, memory (CD45RO+) and naive T cells were isolated from PBMC. About this clonotype: It lacks a known antigen. One base away there is no much larger clone; base qualities are not given.

This clonotype was obtained from a woman younger than 35 in good health. Sequences were obtained from memory (CD45RO+) T cells sorted from blood. The cell subset or site label corresponds to: CD45RO+ enriched T cells.

The DNA sequence is given as TGTGCCAGCAGGGGGGATCAGGGTTACGAGCAGTACTTC. Its translation is CASRGDQGYEQYF. The rearranged chain carries TRBV28 and TRBJ2-7; the D gene is perhaps TRBD1 or TRBD2, as each covers 5 bases. The junction shows trimming of 6 bases on V and 4 bases on J, plus 13 bases between the germline ends. CDR3 length: 13 amino acids, cysteine to phenylalanine. Solely the CDR3 DNA is kept, with 39 bases framed from the first base. The germline V gene sets CDR1 to MDHEN and CDR2 to SYDVKM.